This entry lists 25 T cell receptor beta chains sequenced from one sample in a study of blood T cell repertoires in COVID-19. Clones were read by immunoSEQ multiplex PCR, and TCRdb kept only the in-frame ones, dropping some. The top ten clones hold about 7% of a sample with 300,000 to 350,000 clones, around 90% of them seen once. What was sequenced was peripheral blood. These receptors originate from a woman in her 30s with COVID-19, enrolled during active disease.

This clone was observed once. V and J are TRBV19 and TRBJ2-3, with 9 bases lining up with TRBD2. With 2 bases clipped from V and 2 bases from J, the junction kept 5 bases outside the gene matches. Germline CDR1 is LNHDA and CDR2 is SQIVND (reference sequence). The CDR3 has 16 amino acids. The CDR3 DNA is TGTGCCAGTAGTATATATCTAGCGGGGAACACAGATACGCAGTATTTT. Translating it yields CASSIYLAGNTDTQYF.

V and J are TRBV6-5 and TRBJ1-5; perhaps TRBD1 as D (6 bases). Trimming took 7 bases from V and 2 from J, leaving 15 bases between them. From germline, CDR1 is MNHEY and CDR2 SVGAGI. The CDR3 has 15 amino acids. The CDR3 nucleotides read TGTGCCAGCAATCCGTGGGACACAGGCAATCAGCCCCAGCATTTT. Its protein product is CASNPWDTGNQPQHF.

This clone was detected a few times. The gene calls are TRBV24-1 and TRBJ2-1; 8 nucleotides align to TRBD2. There are 15 residues in the CDR3. Trimming removed 0 bases from V and 8 bases from J; junction bases left unmatched: 5. Germline V gives CDR1 KGHDR, CDR2 SFDVKD. As DNA, the CDR3 is TGTGCCACCAGTGATTTGCGGGGGGGTGGCGATGAGCAGTTCTTC. It yields the protein CATSDLRGGGDEQFF.

Here the CDR3 DNA reads TGTGCCACCACAAACACCGGGGAGCTGTTTTTT. Translation gives CATTNTGELFF. J is TRBJ2-2 and V is TRBV24-1; no clear D gene. The germline V gene has CDR1 KGHDR and CDR2 SFDVKD. Trimming shortened V by 8 bases and J by 2 bases, and 2 bases separated the two germline ends. The CDR3 totals 11 residues.

In this sample, this clone turned up once. DNA of the CDR3: TGCGCCAGCAGCTTGGGACTAGCGGGACCCTACAATGAGCAGTTCTTC. Residues: CASSLGLAGPYNEQFF. V is TRBV5-1 and J is TRBJ2-1, with 11 bases matching TRBD2. V dropped 0 bases and J dropped 2; count of bases not matched to a gene: 1. This CDR3 spans 16 amino acids. Germline V gives CDR1 SGHRS, CDR2 YFSETQ.

V and J are TRBV7-3 and TRBJ2-3; D is perhaps TRBD2 (7 bases). Germline V gene lookup returns CDR1 SGHTA and CDR2 FQGTGA. The CDR3 totals 15 residues. With 5 bases removed from V and 6 bases from J, the gap between germline ends came to 18 bases. The CDR3 protein is CASSLLGGLDDTQYF. CDR3 in DNA: TGTGCCAGCAGCCTCTTGGGGGGGCTAGACGATACGCAGTATTTT.

The rearrangement uses TRBV28 and TRBJ1-1; D gene uncertain. The CDR3 is 13 residues long. Trimming removed 2 bases from V and 3 bases from J, with 7 bases in between. Per the germline V gene, CDR1 is MDHEN and CDR2 is SYDVKM. The CDR3 nucleotides are TGTGCCAGCAGTTTAGCAGTATACACTGAAGCTTTCTTT. It is translated as CASSLAVYTEAFF.

V is TRBV3-1 (or the pseudogene TRBV3-2) and J is TRBJ2-7; 9 bases are a match to TRBD2. There are 16 residues in the CDR3. Germline CDR1 LGHDT, CDR2 YNNKEL (reference sequence). The V and J ends lost 4 bases and 7 bases, in that order; junction bases with no gene match: 14. Written as DNA, the CDR3 is TGTGCCAGCAGCCCTCGTAGCGGGAGAGGTGGCGATGAGCAGTACTTC. This sequence encodes CASSPRSGRGGDEQYF.

The V and J genes are TRBV7-9 and TRBJ2-2, with TRBD1 matching over 10 bases. The CDR3 has 16 amino acids. Germline assignment: CDR1 SEHNR and CDR2 FQNEAQ (reference sequence). V shed 4 bases, J shed 7 bases, and the junction held 9 bases outside the gene matches. DNA of the CDR3: TGTGCCAGCAGCTATAGCCGGGACAGGGGAGGCGGGGAGCTGTTTTTT. This translates into CASSYSRDRGGGELFF. Supplemented by reference TRBV7-9 and TRBJ2-2, the full variable domain reads DTGVSQNPRHKITKRGQNVTFRCDPISEHNRLYWYRQTLGQGPEFLTYFQNEAQLEKSRLLSDRFSAERPKGSFSTLEIQRTEQGDSAMYLCASSYSRDRGGGELFFGEGSRLTVL.

This chain links TRBV4-3 with TRBJ2-7, with a tentative D call TRBD2 (6 bases). The V and J ends lost 1 base and 0 bases respectively, with 13 bases between them. The CDR3 has 16 amino acids. Germline V gene sequence: CDR1 LGHNA, CDR2 YSLEER. The CDR3 coding sequence is TGCGCCAGCAGCCAAGGCGGGGTCCTGAGCTCCTACGAGCAGTACTTC. Residues: CASSQGGVLSSYEQYF.

The chain recombines TRBV7-2 with TRBJ1-1, with 7 bases lining up with TRBD1. V shed 5 bases and J 6 bases; nucleotides not matched to a gene: 9. CDR1 and CDR2 from the germline V gene are SGHTA and FQGNSA. This CDR3 is 14 amino acids long. CDR3 sequence: CASSLTTGASEAFF. The CDR3 DNA sequence: TGTGCCAGCAGCCTTACCACAGGGGCCTCTGAAGCTTTCTTT.

The CDR3 spells CASRSSPSGELFF. CDR3 in DNA: TGTGCCAGCAGGTCATCCCCATCCGGGGAGCTGTTTTTT. The J gene is TRBJ2-2, the V gene TRBV6-6, with D uncertain. Germline CDR1 reads MNHNY; CDR2 reads SVGAGI (reference sequence). The CDR3 has 13 amino acids. Trimming took off 6 bases at V and 6 bases at J, with 11 bases between the two ends.

The chain uses TRBV3-1 (or the pseudogene TRBV3-2) and TRBJ2-1; 10 bases match TRBD2. Trimming removed 3 bases from V and 8 bases from J; junction bases left unmatched: 7. The length of the CDR3 is 15 residues. CDR1 and CDR2 from the germline V gene are LGHDT and YNNKEL (reference sequence). Written as DNA, the CDR3 is TGTGCCAGCAGCCAGATAGCGGGAGGAGTGTATGAGCAGTTCTTC. It specifies CASSQIAGGVYEQFF.

V usage is TRBV6-5 and J usage is TRBJ1-2; a possible D gene is TRBD1 (5 bases). The CDR3 is made up of 13 amino acids. The germline V and J ends were trimmed by 0 bases and 6 bases, with 8 bases remaining between them. Per the germline V gene, CDR1 is MNHEY and CDR2 is SVGAGI. For the CDR3, the DNA is TGTGCCAGCAGTTACTCCAGGGAAAATGGCTACACCTTC. Translated: CASSYSRENGYTF.

The chain is built from TRBV4-3 and TRBJ1-2; maybe TRBD1 (5 bases). The CDR3 contains 15 residues. Per germline, CDR1 LGHNA and CDR2 YSLEER. The germline V and J ends were trimmed by 0 bases and 7 bases, with 15 bases remaining between them. The CDR3: CASSQDPVQGGGYTF. CDR3 DNA sequence: TGCGCCAGCAGCCAAGACCCCGTGCAGGGTGGTGGCTACACCTTC.

This clone has just one count. The chain has TRBV7-9 and TRBJ2-1, with 9 bases identical to TRBD1. This CDR3 has 16 amino acids. Germline CDR1 SEHNR, CDR2 FQNEAQ (reference sequence). V was clipped by 5 bases and J by 8 bases; unmatched bases: 13. In DNA form, the CDR3 reads TGTGCCAGCAGCCCAAACCGGGACAGGGTTTTCGATGAGCAGTTCTTC. Its protein product is CASSPNRDRVFDEQFF.

The J gene is TRBJ1-1, the V gene TRBV5-5, with D uncertain. The V gene's germline CDR1 is SGHKS and CDR2 YYEKEE (reference sequence). The germline V and J ends were trimmed by 0 bases and 10 bases, with 16 bases remaining between them. The CDR3 is 14 amino acids. The CDR3 here is CASSLVEGLSPAFF. The DNA for the CDR3 is TGTGCCAGCAGCTTGGTAGAGGGTCTGAGCCCAGCTTTCTTT.

The chain uses TRBV7-3 and TRBJ2-3, with TRBD1 matching over 7 bases. V lost 2 bases and J lost 2; bases outside the gene matches: 4. The CDR3 spans 15 residues. From germline, CDR1 is SGHTA and CDR2 FQGTGA. The CDR3 nucleotides read TGTGCCAGCAGCTTACGGGACAGATACACAGATACGCAGTATTTT. It encodes CASSLRDRYTDTQYF. Looking up the rest from reference TRBV7-3 and TRBJ2-3 gives the full variable domain: GAGVSQTPSNKVTEKGKYVELRCDPISGHTALYWYRQSLGQGPEFLIYFQGTGAADDSGLPNDRFFAVRPEGSVSTLKIQRTERGDSAVYLCASSLRDRYTDTQYFGPGTRLTVL.

V and J are TRBV12-5 and TRBJ1-5; 7 nucleotides line up with TRBD1. Germline V gene sequence: CDR1 LGHNT, CDR2 FRNRAP. The CDR3 is 13 amino acids. Unmatched junction bases numbered 4, after V lost 6 bases and J lost 5 bases. The CDR3 bases are TGTGCTAGTGGGCAGGGGGTGGATCAGCCCCAGCATTTT. Protein sequence: CASGQGVDQPQHF.

The V call is TRBV25-1, the J call TRBJ2-3; weak D call: TRBD2 (6 bases). The CDR3 has 15 amino acids. Germline V gene sequence: CDR1 MGHDK, CDR2 SYGVNS. V lost 2 bases and J 6 bases, leaving 15 bases between the germline ends. The CDR3 loop reads CASSEPAGAVDTQYF. As DNA, the CDR3 is TGTGCCAGCAGTGAACCAGCGGGCGCAGTGGATACGCAGTATTTT.

This chain links TRBV6-5 with TRBJ1-5, with TRBD1 identical over 8 bases. This CDR3 is 15 amino acids long. Germline V gene sequence: CDR1 MNHEY, CDR2 SVGAGI. J gave up 5 bases and V 7 bases, and 10 bases lay outside the gene matches. Here the CDR3 reads CASTSTGEGHQPQHF. DNA of the CDR3: TGTGCCAGCACCTCGACAGGGGAGGGCCATCAGCCCCAGCATTTT.

This clone is a singleton in its sample. The V call is TRBV5-1, the J call TRBJ1-2; TRBD1 matches at 8 bases. The CDR3 is made up of 15 amino acids. Trimming took 3 bases from V and 0 from J; bases not matched to a gene: 4. Germline loops: CDR1 SGHRS, CDR2 YFSETQ. CDR3 residues: CASSSQGVANYGYTF. Written as DNA, the CDR3 is TGCGCCAGCAGCTCACAGGGGGTTGCTAACTATGGCTACACCTTC.

This chain joins TRBV4-1 and TRBJ1-5; no reliable D call. The V end was cut by 4 bases, the J end by 7 bases, with 11 bases between. This CDR3 spans 13 amino acids. Germline CDR1 is MGHRA and CDR2 is YSYEKL. DNA of the CDR3: TGCGCCAGCAGCCGATCCGAGGGACAGCCCCAGCATTTT. Its translation is CASSRSEGQPQHF.

The V call is TRBV5-4, the J call TRBJ2-3; tentatively, D is TRBD2 (6 bases). The CDR3 has 15 amino acids. Deletions cut 0 bases from V and 3 bases from J, with 11 bases between. Germline CDR1 is SGHNT and CDR2 is YYREEE (reference sequence). CDR3: CASSLGSGATDTQYF. DNA for the CDR3: TGTGCCAGCAGCTTGGGCTCGGGAGCAACAGATACGCAGTATTTT. The full variable domain, its missing parts supplied by reference TRBV5-4 and TRBJ2-3, is ETGVTQSPTHLIKTRGQQVTLRCSSQSGHNTVSWYQQALGQGPQFIFQYYREEENGRGNFPPRFSGLQFPNYSSELNVNALELDDSALYLCASSLGSGATDTQYFGPGTRLTVL.

The V call is TRBV7-8, the J call TRBJ1-2; D uncertain. Germline V lookup: CDR1 SGHVS, CDR2 FQNEAQ. This CDR3 contains 13 residues. Trimming took off 0 bases at V and 8 bases at J, with 10 bases between the two ends. In DNA, the CDR3 is TGTGCCAGCAGCTTAGCCCGCGCGTCGGGCTACACCTTC. Amino acids: CASSLARASGYTF. The full variable domain, in which reference TRBV7-8 and TRBJ1-2 provide the parts outside the CDR3, is GAGVSQSPRYKVAKRGQDVALRCDPISGHVSLFWYQQALGQGPEFLTYFQNEAQLDKSGLPSDRFFAERPEGSVSTLKIQRTQQEDSAVYLCASSLARASGYTFGSGTRLTVV.